This T cell receptor beta chain was sequenced for a study of T-cell reconstitution after alpha-beta-depleted transplantation in children. Whole-study results and caveats: The origin of alpha-beta T cells about two months after transplant was reportedly several hundred expanded graft clones. Surviving thymic progenitors and recipient T cells were the source of high TCRbeta diversity at day 60 in some patients. T cells produced anew were the main source of T-cell counts and diversity one year after transplant.

The CDR3 totals 21 residues. Germline V CDR1 and CDR2: SGHTA, FQGNSA. The V segment lost 5 bases and the J segment 3 bases; nucleotides outside the gene matches: 27. Molecular barcoding with unique molecular identifiers was used for the TCRbeta library. TCRdb independently ran MiXCR on the PCR reads; one entry per CDR3 protein. This sample yields around 670,000 distinct CDR3 sequences, of which around 12% are seen a single time; about 0.77% belongs to the top ten. This clonotype has just a few counts. The antigen is not known. The chain has TRBV7-2 and TRBJ2-7; TRBD2 matches at 8 bases. The starting material was PBMCs, obtained before TCRalphabeta/CD19-depleted stem cell transplant. The receptor was isolated from a girl under 10 years old with congenital amegakaryocytic thrombocytopenia, due to receive a stem cell transplant. This CDR3 reads CASSPIYQSPSGFSGLYEQYF. CDR3 bases: TGTGCCAGCAGCCCCATATATCAAAGCCCTAGCGGGTTCTCCGGGCTCTACGAGCAGTACTTC.